One sample yielded the 20 T cell receptor beta chains listed below, sequenced in a study of beta chain features in type 1 diabetes. Findings of the study overall: A moderate, significant TCRB CDR3 shortening appeared in type 1 diabetes across four CD4+ subsets.

These receptors lack a known antigen. Since all of the isolated RNA was reverse transcribed, expressed TCRB transcripts were what got sequenced. TCRdb's copy holds only in-frame clones and misses some; the assay was immunoSEQ multiplex PCR. The sample has fewer than 300,000 clones, roughly 10% seen once. The source material was naive CD4+ T cells from blood. The receptor source for this set is a man younger than 45 with type 1 diabetes.

J is TRBJ2-3 and V is TRBV4-1, with 16 bases that match TRBD2. J gave up 1 base and V 2 bases, and 6 bases lay outside the gene matches. Germline V gives CDR1 MGHRA, CDR2 YSYEKL. The CDR3 contains 19 residues. CDR3 residues: CASSQPRGLAGGGTDTQYF. CDR3 nucleotides: TGCGCCAGCAGCCAACCGAGGGGACTAGCGGGGGGGGGCACAGATACGCAGTATTTT.

This clone was picked up a small number of times. This chain connects TRBV4-3 to TRBJ2-3, with D possibly matching TRBD2 (5 bases). Germline V gene data show CDR1 as LGHNA and CDR2 as YSLEER. Trimming took off 1 base at V and 6 bases at J, with 11 bases between the two ends. CDR3 length equals 14 residues. The CDR3 loop is CASSQAPRGDTQYF. The DNA for the CDR3 is TGCGCCAGCAGCCAAGCTCCAAGAGGGGATACGCAGTATTTT.

The chain links TRBV6-5 to TRBJ2-3, with 9 bases that match TRBD2. J lost 6 bases, V lost 6 bases, and 10 bases had no gene match. The V gene's germline CDR1 is MNHEY and CDR2 SVGAGI. The CDR3 is 15 amino acids. For the CDR3, the DNA is TGTGCCAGCAGGCGAGCGGGGGGAAGAATGGATACGCAGTATTTT. This sequence encodes CASRRAGGRMDTQYF.

In its sample, this clone was seen a few times. This chain links TRBV4-1 with TRBJ2-5; D not certain. Trimming stripped 1 base from V and 4 bases from J, with 10 bases between. CDR1 MGHRA and CDR2 YSYEKL come from the germline V gene. This CDR3 has 14 amino acids. CDR3 in DNA: TGCGCCAGCAGCCAAGTCTCGAGTCTAGAGACCCAGTACTTC. This gives the protein CASSQVSSLETQYF.

This clone was observed a few times. The chain is built from TRBV4-2 and TRBJ2-7; 8 nucleotides match TRBD1. The trim removed 0 bases at V and 8 bases at J, leaving 12 bases unmatched. Per the germline V gene, CDR1 is LGHNA and CDR2 is YNFKEQ. This CDR3 region has 16 residues. The CDR3 loop is CASSQDRGRGHLKQYF. DNA for the CDR3: TGTGCCAGCAGCCAAGATCGCGGCAGGGGGCATCTAAAGCAGTACTTC.

The rearrangement joins TRBV2 to TRBJ2-1, with D hard to call. The CDR3 spans 14 residues. Germline loops: CDR1 SNHLY, CDR2 FYNNEI. Trimming removed 5 bases at V and 0 bases at J, with 8 bases between. CDR3 bases: TGTGCCAGCAGTCCGGTGTTCTCCTACAATGAGCAGTTCTTC. Protein sequence: CASSPVFSYNEQFF.

The genes are TRBV9 and TRBJ2-2, with a weak D call TRBD2 (5 bases). Germline V lookup: CDR1 SGDLS, CDR2 YYNGEE. With 3 bases removed from V and 8 bases from J, the gap between germline ends came to 11 bases. CDR3 length: 13 residues. CDR3 sequence reads: CASSADLTGELFF. The CDR3 coding sequence is TGTGCCAGCAGCGCGGACTTAACGGGGGAGCTGTTTTTT.

This chain uses TRBV19 with TRBJ1-5; the D is unclear. The V gene lost 2 bases and the J gene lost 4 bases, with 9 bases spanning the gap. The CDR3 is 14 amino acids. The germline V gene encodes CDR1 LNHDA and CDR2 SQIVND (reference sequence). The CDR3 DNA is TGTGCCAGTAGTATAAAGACTCAAAATCAGCCCCAGCATTTT. Translated, it gives CASSIKTQNQPQHF.

The chain recombines TRBV7-3 with TRBJ1-1; TRBD1 aligns across 10 bases. The CDR3 spans 15 residues. After removal of 5 bases from V and 6 bases from J, the junction contained 9 bases not matched to a gene. Germline-derived CDR1 and CDR2 are SGHTA and FQGTGA. The CDR3 nucleotides read TGTGCCAGCAGCCCCGGGACAGGGGCGTGGGCTGAAGCTTTCTTT. This codes for CASSPGTGAWAEAFF.

V and J are TRBV2 and TRBJ2-1; 7 nucleotides agree with TRBD1. Trimming removed 7 bases from V and 5 bases from J; junction bases left unmatched: 11. Per germline, CDR1 SNHLY and CDR2 FYNNEI. The CDR3 sequence is 15 residues long. The CDR3 is CASTRQGPTNNEQFF. The DNA for the CDR3 is TGTGCCAGCACTCGACAGGGTCCGACAAACAATGAGCAGTTCTTC.

The table lists this clone with a few counts. The genes are TRBV5-1 and TRBJ2-1, with 7 bases aligning to TRBD2. The CDR3 is 15 amino acids. Germline lookup yields CDR1 SGHRS and CDR2 YFSETQ. V gave up 3 bases and J gave up 6 bases; unmatched junction bases: 9. The CDR3 region is CASSYQRGPVNEQFF. DNA for the CDR3: TGCGCCAGCAGCTACCAGCGGGGTCCGGTCAATGAGCAGTTCTTC.

The CDR3 protein is CASSLLAGVTDTQYF. The CDR3 DNA reads TGCGCCAGCAGCTTGCTAGCGGGGGTCACAGATACGCAGTATTTT. V usage is TRBV5-1 and J usage is TRBJ2-3; 10 bases fit TRBD2. The J segment lost 2 bases and the V segment lost 1 base, leaving 1 base of the junction unmatched. Per the germline V gene, CDR1 is SGHRS and CDR2 is YFSETQ. The CDR3 contains 15 residues.

This clone showed up just a few times. This chain joins TRBV28 and TRBJ2-5; a possible D gene is TRBD2 (6 bases). Deletions cut 5 bases from V and 1 base from J, with 11 bases between. Germline CDR1 is MDHEN and CDR2 is SYDVKM. The CDR3 consists of 14 residues. CDR3 sequence reads: CASSAGTLQETQYF. The CDR3 nucleotides read TGTGCCAGCAGTGCCGGGACTCTCCAAGAGACCCAGTACTTC.

This clone was observed a few times. This rearrangement joins TRBV2 to TRBJ1-1, with D possibly matching TRBD1 (6 bases). Trimming left V 7 bases short and J 7 bases short, with 16 bases between. This CDR3 region has 13 residues. Germline-derived CDR1 and CDR2 are SNHLY and FYNNEI. CDR3 nucleotides: TGTGCCAGCAACATAGAGACAGGTGTTGAAGCTTTCTTT. Translating it yields CASNIETGVEAFF.

This chain joins TRBV27 and TRBJ1-5; D ambiguous. CDR1 MNHEY and CDR2 SMNVEV come from the germline V gene (reference sequence). The CDR3 is 13 residues long. Trimming removed 6 bases at V and 6 bases at J, with 12 bases between. The CDR3 spells CASRPFPGQPQHF. For the CDR3, the DNA is TGTGCCAGCAGGCCCTTCCCCGGTCAGCCCCAGCATTTT.

The chain carries TRBV20-1 and TRBJ2-7, with D possibly being TRBD2 (5 bases). CDR1 is DFQATT and CDR2 is SNEGSKA in the germline V gene (reference sequence). V gave up 6 bases and J gave up 9 bases, with 15 bases separating them. The CDR3 covers 11 residues. The DNA for the CDR3 is TGCAGTGCCGCCCCCGGGGTCGGGCAGTACTTC. Amino acids: CSAAPGVGQYF.

The chain couples TRBV28 to TRBJ1-2; a weak D match, TRBD1 (5 bases). The CDR3 is 14 residues long. V was shortened by 6 bases and J by 3 bases, with 14 bases between the two germline ends. CDR1 and CDR2 from the germline V gene are MDHEN and SYDVKM. Here the CDR3 reads CASRIGGGYYGYTF. The CDR3 nucleotides are TGTGCCAGCAGAATCGGGGGTGGGTACTATGGCTACACCTTC.

This clone appeared a few times. The chain joins TRBV27 to TRBJ1-1; TRBD1 aligns across 8 bases. The CDR3 has 15 amino acids. With V trimmed by 2 bases and J by 4 bases, 6 bases remained unmatched. Germline values: CDR1 MNHEY, CDR2 SMNVEV (reference sequence). CDR3 nucleotide sequence: TGTGCCAGCAGTTTAAGAACCACAGGGGGCACTGAAGCTTTCTTT. Encoded protein: CASSLRTTGGTEAFF.

The CDR3 here is CASSRQGTGELFF. CDR3 sequence (DNA): TGTGCCAGCAGCCGACAAGGCACCGGGGAGCTGTTTTTT. The chain couples TRBV7-9 to TRBJ2-2; no definite D call. Germline CDR1 reads SEHNR; CDR2 reads FQNEAQ (reference sequence). This CDR3 is 13 amino acids long. Trimming took off 5 bases at V and 4 bases at J, with 8 bases between the two ends.

This clone appeared a few times. The chain carries TRBV27 and TRBJ1-4; 7 nucleotides match TRBD1. Germline V gene data show CDR1 as MNHEY and CDR2 as SMNVEV (reference sequence). V gave up 4 bases and J gave up 7 bases; unmatched junction bases: 3. The CDR3 loop spans 13 amino acids. The CDR3 DNA follows: TGTGCCAGCAGTTCCCAGGGGGGTGAAAAACTGTTTTTT. It codes for CASSSQGGEKLFF.